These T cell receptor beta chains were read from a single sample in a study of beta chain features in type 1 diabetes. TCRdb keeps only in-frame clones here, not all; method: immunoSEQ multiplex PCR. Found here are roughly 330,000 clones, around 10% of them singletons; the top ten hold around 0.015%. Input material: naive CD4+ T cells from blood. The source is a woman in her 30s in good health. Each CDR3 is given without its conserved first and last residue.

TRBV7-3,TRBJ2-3,ASSLASARTDTQY
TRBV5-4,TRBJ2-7,ASSLAPTEQY
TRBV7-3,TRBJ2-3,ASSLNSGGSTDTQY
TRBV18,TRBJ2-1,ASSRLAVSSYNEQF
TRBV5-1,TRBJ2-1,ASSLGGSSYNEQF
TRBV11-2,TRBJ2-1,ASSLEGASYNEQF
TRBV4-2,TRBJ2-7,ASSQGTVRGYEQY
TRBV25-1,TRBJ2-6,ASSGPGQGSANVLT
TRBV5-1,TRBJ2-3,ASSLILSEADTQY
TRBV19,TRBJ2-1,ASKRQESYNEQF
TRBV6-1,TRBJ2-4,ASSEWTSGVAKNIQY
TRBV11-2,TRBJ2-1,ASSLDLRLAGEQF
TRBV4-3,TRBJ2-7,ASSHSGGASYEQY
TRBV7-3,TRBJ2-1,ASSSDRGEQF
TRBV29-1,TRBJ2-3,SVVGGAATDTQY
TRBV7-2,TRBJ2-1,ASSLVAFWQF
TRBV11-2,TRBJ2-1,ASSYDYARQF
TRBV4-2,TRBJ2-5,ASSQNSNSGNQETQY
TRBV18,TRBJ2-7,ASSHNTGLAGVYEQY
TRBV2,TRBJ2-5,ASSPGTSETQY
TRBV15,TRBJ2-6,ATSSPGQSSGANVLT
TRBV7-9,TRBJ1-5,ASSLDMGKAQH
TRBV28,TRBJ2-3,AIHSDTDTQY
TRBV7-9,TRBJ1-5,ASSLGQDNQPQH
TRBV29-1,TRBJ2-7,SVIKDSRSYEQY
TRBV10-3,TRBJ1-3,AISDGDISGNTIY
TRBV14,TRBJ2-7,ASRGWREGPYGEQY
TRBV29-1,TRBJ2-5,SADPGVLKRTQY
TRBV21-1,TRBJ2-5,ASSSGTGWMETQY
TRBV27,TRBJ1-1,ASSFHPRLGQIEAF
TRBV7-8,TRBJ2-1,ASSFVSNSYNEQF
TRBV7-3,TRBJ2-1,ASSLTLAPLDEQF
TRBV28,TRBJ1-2,ASSLLPLGQGSFGYT